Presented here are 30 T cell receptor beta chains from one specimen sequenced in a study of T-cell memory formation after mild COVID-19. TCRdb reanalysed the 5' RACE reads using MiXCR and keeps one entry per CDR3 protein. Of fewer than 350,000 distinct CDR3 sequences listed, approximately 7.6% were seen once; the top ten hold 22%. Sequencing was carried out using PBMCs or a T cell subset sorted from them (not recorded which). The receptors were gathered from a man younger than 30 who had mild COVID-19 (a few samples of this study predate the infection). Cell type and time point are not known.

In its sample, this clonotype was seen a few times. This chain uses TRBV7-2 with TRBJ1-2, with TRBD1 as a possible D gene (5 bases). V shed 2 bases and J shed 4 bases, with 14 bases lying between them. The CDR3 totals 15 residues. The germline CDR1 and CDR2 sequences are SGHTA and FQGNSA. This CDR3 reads CASSLKGTGFYGYTF. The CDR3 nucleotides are TGTGCCAGCAGCTTAAAGGGGACCGGTTTCTATGGCTACACCTTC.

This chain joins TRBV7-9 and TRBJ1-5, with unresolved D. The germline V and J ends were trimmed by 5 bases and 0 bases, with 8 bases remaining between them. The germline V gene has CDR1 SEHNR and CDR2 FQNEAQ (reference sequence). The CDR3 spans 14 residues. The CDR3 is CASSRAGSNQPQHF. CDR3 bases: TGTGCCAGCAGCCGCGCTGGTAGCAATCAGCCCCAGCATTTT.

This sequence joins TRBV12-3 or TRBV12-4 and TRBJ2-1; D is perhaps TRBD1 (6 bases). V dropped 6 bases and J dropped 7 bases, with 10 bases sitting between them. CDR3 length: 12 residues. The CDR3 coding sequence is TGTGCCAGCAGGGACAGATCAAATGAGCAGTTCTTC. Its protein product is CASRDRSNEQFF.

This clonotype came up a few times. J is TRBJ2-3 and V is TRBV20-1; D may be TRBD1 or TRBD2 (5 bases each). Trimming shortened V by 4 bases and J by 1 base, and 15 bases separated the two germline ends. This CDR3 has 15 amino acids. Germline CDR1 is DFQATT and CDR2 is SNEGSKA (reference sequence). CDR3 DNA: TGCAGTGCTAATTCCGGGACCCGCGGCACAGATACGCAGTATTTT. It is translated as CSANSGTRGTDTQYF.

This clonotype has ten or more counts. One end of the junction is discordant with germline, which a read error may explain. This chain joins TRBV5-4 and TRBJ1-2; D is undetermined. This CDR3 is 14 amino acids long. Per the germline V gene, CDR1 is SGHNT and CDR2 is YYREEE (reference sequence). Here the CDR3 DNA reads TGCGCCAGCAGCTTGGGTGGAGCTAACTATGGCTACACCTTC. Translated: CASSLGGANYGYTF.

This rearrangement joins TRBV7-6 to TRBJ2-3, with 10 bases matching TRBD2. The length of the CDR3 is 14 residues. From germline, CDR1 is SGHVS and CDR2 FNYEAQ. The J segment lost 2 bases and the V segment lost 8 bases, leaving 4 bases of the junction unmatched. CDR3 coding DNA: TGTGCCAGCGCTAGCGGGGGACCCACAGATACGCAGTATTTT. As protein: CASASGGPTDTQYF.

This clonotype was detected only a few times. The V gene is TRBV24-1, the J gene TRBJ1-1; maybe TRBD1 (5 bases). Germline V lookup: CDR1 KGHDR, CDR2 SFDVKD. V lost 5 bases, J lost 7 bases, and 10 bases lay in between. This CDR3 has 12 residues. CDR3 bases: TGTGCCACCAGTGCCCGGGACGGTGAAGCTTTCTTT. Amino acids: CATSARDGEAFF.

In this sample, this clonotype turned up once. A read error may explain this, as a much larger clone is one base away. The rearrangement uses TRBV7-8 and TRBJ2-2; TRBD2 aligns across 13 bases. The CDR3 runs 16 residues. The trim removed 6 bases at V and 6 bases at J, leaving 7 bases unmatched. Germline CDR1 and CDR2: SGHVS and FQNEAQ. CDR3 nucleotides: TGTGCCAGCAGAATCAGGACTAGCGGGGGATCCGGGGAGCTGTTTTTT. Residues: CASRIRTSGGSGELFF.

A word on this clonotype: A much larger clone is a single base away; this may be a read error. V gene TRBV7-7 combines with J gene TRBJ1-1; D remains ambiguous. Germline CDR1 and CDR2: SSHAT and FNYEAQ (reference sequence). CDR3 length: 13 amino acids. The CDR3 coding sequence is TGTGACAGCAGCTTGGGCGTGGACACTGAAGCTTTCTTT. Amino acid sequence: CDSSLGVDTEAFF.

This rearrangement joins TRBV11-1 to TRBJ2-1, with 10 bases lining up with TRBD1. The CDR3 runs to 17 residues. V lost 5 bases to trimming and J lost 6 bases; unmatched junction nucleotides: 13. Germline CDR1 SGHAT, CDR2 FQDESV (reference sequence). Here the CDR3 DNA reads TGTGCCAGCAGCCTCTCTACCGGGACAGGGGATGTCAATGAGCAGTTCTTC. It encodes CASSLSTGTGDVNEQFF.

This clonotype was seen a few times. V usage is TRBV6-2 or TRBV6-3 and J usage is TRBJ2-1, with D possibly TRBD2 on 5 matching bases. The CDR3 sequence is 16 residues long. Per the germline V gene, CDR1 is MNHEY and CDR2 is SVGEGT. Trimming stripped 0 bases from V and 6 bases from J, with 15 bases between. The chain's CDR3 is CASSYSNGVPPNEQFF. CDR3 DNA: TGTGCCAGCAGTTACTCGAACGGGGTTCCCCCCAATGAGCAGTTCTTC.

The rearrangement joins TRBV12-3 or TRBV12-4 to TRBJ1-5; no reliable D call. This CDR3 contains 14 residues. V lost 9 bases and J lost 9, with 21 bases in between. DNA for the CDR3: TGTGCCAGTTCGCGGACCGGGCCCGGCCTGCCCCAGCATTTT. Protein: CASSRTGPGLPQHF.

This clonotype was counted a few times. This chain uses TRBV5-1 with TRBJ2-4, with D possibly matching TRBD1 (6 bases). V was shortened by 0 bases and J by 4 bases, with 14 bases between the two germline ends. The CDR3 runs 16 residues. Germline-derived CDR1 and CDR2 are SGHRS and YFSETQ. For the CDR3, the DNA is TGCGCCAGCAGCTTGGTGGCAGGGGATCATAAAAACATTCAGTACTTC. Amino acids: CASSLVAGDHKNIQYF.

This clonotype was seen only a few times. The CDR3 DNA is TGTGCCTGCCATACGCCGGTTGCCTATGGCTACACCTTC. It translates to CACHTPVAYGYTF. The chain joins TRBV30 to TRBJ1-2, with D hard to call. The germline V gene encodes CDR1 GTSNPN and CDR2 SVGIG (reference sequence). V shed 6 bases and J shed 4 bases, with 15 bases lying between them. This CDR3 has 13 residues. Full variable domain (missing parts from reference TRBV30 and TRBJ1-2): SQTIHQWPATLVQPVGSPLSLECTVEGTSNPNLYWYRQAAGRGLQLLFYSVGIGQISSEVPQNLSASRPQDRQFILSSKKLLLSDSGFYLCACHTPVAYGYTFGSGTRLTVV.

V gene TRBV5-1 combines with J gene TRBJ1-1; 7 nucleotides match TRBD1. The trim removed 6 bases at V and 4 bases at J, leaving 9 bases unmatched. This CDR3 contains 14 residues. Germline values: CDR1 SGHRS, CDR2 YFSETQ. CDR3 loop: CASTQGGMGTEAFF. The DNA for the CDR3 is TGCGCCAGCACCCAAGGGGGCATGGGCACTGAAGCTTTCTTT.

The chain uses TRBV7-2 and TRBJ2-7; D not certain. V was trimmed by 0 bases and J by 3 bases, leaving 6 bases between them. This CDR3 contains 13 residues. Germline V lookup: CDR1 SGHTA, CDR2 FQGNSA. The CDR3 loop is CASSLAASYEQYF. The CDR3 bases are TGTGCCAGCAGCTTAGCGGCGAGCTACGAGCAGTACTTC.

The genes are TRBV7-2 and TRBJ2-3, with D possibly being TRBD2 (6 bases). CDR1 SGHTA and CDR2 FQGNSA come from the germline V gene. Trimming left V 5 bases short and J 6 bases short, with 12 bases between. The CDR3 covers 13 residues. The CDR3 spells CASSPTSLDTQYF. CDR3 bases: TGTGCCAGCAGCCCGACTAGTCTTGATACGCAGTATTTT.

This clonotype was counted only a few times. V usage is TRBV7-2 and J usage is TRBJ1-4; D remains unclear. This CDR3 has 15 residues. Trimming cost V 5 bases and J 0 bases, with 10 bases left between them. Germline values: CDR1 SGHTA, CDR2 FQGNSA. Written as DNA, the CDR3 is TGTGCCAGCAGCCCATATGTTGCAACTAATGAAAAACTGTTTTTT. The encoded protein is CASSPYVATNEKLFF.

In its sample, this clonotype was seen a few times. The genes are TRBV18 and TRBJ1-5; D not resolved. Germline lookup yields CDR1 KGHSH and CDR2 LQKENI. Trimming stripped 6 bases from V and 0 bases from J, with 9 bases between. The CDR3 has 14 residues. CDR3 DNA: TGTGCCAGCTCTCCGGCGTATAGCAATCAGCCCCAGCATTTT. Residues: CASSPAYSNQPQHF.

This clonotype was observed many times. CDR3 bases: TGTGCCAGCAGCCCGGGACAGGGCAATGAAAAACTGTTTTTT. Its protein product is CASSPGQGNEKLFF. This chain joins TRBV7-9 and TRBJ1-4; TRBD1 agrees at 9 bases. Germline trimming cut 5 bases from V and 5 bases from J; bases unmatched to any gene: 3. The CDR3 length is 14 residues. Germline loops: CDR1 SEHNR, CDR2 FQNEAQ (reference sequence).

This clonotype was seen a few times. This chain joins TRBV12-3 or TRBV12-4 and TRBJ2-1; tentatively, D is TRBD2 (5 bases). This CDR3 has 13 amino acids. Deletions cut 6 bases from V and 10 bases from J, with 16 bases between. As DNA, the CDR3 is TGTGCCAGCAGCTTGTGGGGAGTAAACGAGCAGTTCTTC. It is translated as CASSLWGVNEQFF.

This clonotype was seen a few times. In DNA form, the CDR3 reads TGTGCCAGCAGCTTATGGTCTAGCGGGGCCAGCACAGATACGCAGTATTTT. Translating it yields CASSLWSSGASTDTQYF. The J gene is TRBJ2-3, the V gene TRBV7-6; 9 bases map to TRBD2. Trimming at V came to 2 bases and at J to 0 bases, leaving 6 bases not matched to a gene. The germline gives CDR1 SGHVS, CDR2 FNYEAQ. CDR3 size: 17 residues.

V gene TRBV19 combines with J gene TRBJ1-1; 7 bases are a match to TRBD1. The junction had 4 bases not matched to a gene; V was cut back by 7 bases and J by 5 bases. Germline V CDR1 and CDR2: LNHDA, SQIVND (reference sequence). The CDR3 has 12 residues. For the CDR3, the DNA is TGTGCCAGTAAACAGGGGTGGACTGAAGCTTTCTTT. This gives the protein CASKQGWTEAFF.

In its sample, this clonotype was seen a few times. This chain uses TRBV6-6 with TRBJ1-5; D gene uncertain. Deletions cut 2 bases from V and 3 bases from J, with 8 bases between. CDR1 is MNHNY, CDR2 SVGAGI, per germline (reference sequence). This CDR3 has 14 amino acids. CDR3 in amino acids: CASSYGQINQPQHF. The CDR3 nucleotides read TGTGCCAGCAGTTACGGGCAGATCAATCAGCCCCAGCATTTT.

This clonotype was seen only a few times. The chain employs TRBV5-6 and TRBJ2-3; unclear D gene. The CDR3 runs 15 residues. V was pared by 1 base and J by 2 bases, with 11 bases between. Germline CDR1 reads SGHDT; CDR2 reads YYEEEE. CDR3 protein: CASSLQAGNTDTQYF. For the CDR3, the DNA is TGTGCCAGCAGCTTGCAGGCAGGAAACACAGATACGCAGTATTTT.

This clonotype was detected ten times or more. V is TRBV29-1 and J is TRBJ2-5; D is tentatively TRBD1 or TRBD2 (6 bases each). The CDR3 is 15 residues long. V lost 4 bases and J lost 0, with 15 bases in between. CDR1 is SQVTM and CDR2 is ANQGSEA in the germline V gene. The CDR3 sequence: CSVGVGGPYQETQYF. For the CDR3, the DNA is TGCAGCGTTGGGGTAGGGGGGCCGTACCAAGAGACCCAGTACTTC.

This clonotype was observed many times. The chain's CDR3 is CASSPANYGYTF. The DNA of the CDR3 is TGTGCCAGCTCCCCGGCTAACTATGGCTACACCTTC. The chain is built from TRBV9 and TRBJ1-2; D call uncertain. The CDR3 totals 12 residues. Trimming shortened V by 7 bases and J by 0 bases, and 7 bases separated the two germline ends. Germline V CDR1 and CDR2: SGDLS, YYNGEE.

CDR3 coding DNA: TGTGCCAGCAGTGAAGCGGGAGGCTACACCTTC. Protein product: CASSEAGGYTF. The chain carries TRBV2 and TRBJ1-2, with D unclear. The V end lost 0 bases, the J end lost 8 bases, and 4 bases lay between the germline ends. Germline CDR1 reads SNHLY; CDR2 reads FYNNEI. The CDR3 spans 11 residues.

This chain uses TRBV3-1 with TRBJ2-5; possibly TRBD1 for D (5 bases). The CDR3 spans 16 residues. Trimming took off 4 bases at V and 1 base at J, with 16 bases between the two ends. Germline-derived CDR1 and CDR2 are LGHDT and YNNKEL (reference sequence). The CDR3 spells CASSPVTQGGQETQYF. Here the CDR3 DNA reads TGTGCCAGCAGCCCAGTCACTCAGGGCGGCCAAGAGACCCAGTACTTC.

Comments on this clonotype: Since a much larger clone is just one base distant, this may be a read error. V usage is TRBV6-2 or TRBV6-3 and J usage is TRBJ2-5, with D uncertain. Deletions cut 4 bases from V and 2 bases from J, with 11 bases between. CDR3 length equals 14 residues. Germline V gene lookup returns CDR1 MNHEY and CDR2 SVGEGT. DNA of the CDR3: TGTGCCAGCAGTTCCTCCGATGTACAAGAGACCCAGTACTTC. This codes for CASSSSDVQETQYF.